This TCR beta chain came from a study of monozygotic twins with inflammatory bowel disease. About this clonotype itself: What it binds is not known.

Findings of the study overall: Clonotype overlap with others was lower in IBD patients than in healthy twins, a difference that was greatest with disease activity. Patient-specific immunosuppressive treatments may have made repertoires more variable. The authors could not tell different T cell subtypes apart.

Collection yielded roughly 2.3 ml of blood per donor. TCRdb reanalyzed the 5' RACE reads, giving one entry per CDR3 protein sequence and no DNA. The table lists 440,000 or so distinct CDR3 sequences. CDR3 length: 17 residues. CDR1 and CDR2 (germline): DFQATT, SNEGSKA (reference sequence). The chain uses TRBV20-1 and TRBJ1-1; lacking DNA, the TRBD1 call made by TCRdb goes unchecked. Sequencing input: blood. This clonotype was obtained from a human donor with ulcerative colitis or Crohn's disease, or a healthy co-twin of an affected twin (not recorded which). The CDR3 loop reads CSASPGHGLRMNTEAFF.